The 29 T cell receptor beta chains below come from one sample, sequenced in a study of CD8 T cells in Susac syndrome. After extraction with the RNeasy kit, 0.5 to 1 ug of the RNA was reverse transcribed using random hexamers. TCRdb passed the immunoSEQ multiplex PCR reads through MiXCR, listing each CDR3 protein once. The sample has roughly 200,000 distinct CDR3 sequences; about 95% are singletons. The sequenced sample was CD4+ T cells from PBMCs. The receptors derive from a human donor in good health.

The J gene is TRBJ2-1, the V gene TRBV10-3; D is unclear. V lost 3 bases and J 6 bases, leaving 12 bases between the germline ends. The CDR3 is 14 residues long. Germline V CDR1 and CDR2: ENHRY, SYGVKD. This CDR3 is CAISETVGINEQFF. The CDR3 coding sequence is TGTGCCATCAGTGAAACGGTGGGTATCAATGAGCAGTTCTTC.

The chain couples TRBV6-1 to TRBJ2-7; TRBD2 matches at 9 bases. The germline V gene encodes CDR1 MNHNS and CDR2 SASEGT. The ends lost 8 bases at V and 0 bases at J; junction bases unmatched: 8. The CDR3 covers 15 residues. CDR3 DNA sequence: TGTGCCAGCGTCAAGCGGGAGGCGAGCTCCTACGAGCAGTACTTC. Protein: CASVKREASSYEQYF.

This chain connects TRBV7-8 to TRBJ2-5; D perhaps matches TRBD2 (6 bases). This CDR3 region has 15 residues. Germline CDR1 reads SGHVS; CDR2 reads FQNEAQ. The germline V and J ends were trimmed by 3 bases and 1 base, with 12 bases remaining between them. The CDR3 bases are TGTGCCAGCAGCTTGGATCAGACTAGCCAAGAGACCCAGTACTTC. Amino acid sequence: CASSLDQTSQETQYF.

This CDR3 reads CAWDRTGGTTEAFF. Written as DNA, the CDR3 is TGTGCCTGGGATCGGACAGGGGGGACCACTGAAGCTTTCTTT. This chain joins TRBV30 and TRBJ1-1, with 10 positions matching TRBD1. The CDR3 covers 14 residues. The trim removed 5 bases at V and 4 bases at J, leaving 7 bases unmatched. Germline V gene sequence: CDR1 GTSNPN, CDR2 SVGIG (reference sequence).

This chain uses TRBV6-1 with TRBJ2-3; TRBD2 is a possible D gene (7 bases). CDR3 length equals 14 residues. Germline values: CDR1 MNHNS, CDR2 SASEGT. V dropped 5 bases and J dropped 4 bases, with 13 bases sitting between them. The CDR3 loop reads CASSPGGAADTQYF. CDR3 coding DNA: TGTGCCAGCAGTCCGGGGGGCGCGGCAGATACGCAGTATTTT.

The V and J genes are TRBV29-1 and TRBJ2-7, with D tentatively TRBD1 (7 bases). The CDR3 has 13 amino acids. V was pared by 1 base and J by 3 bases, with 10 bases between. CDR1 is SQVTM and CDR2 is ANQGSEA in the germline V gene. For the CDR3, the DNA is TGCAGCGTTGAAGGGGGGGACAGCTACGAGCAGTACTTC. Translation: CSVEGGDSYEQYF.

CDR3 sequence reads: CSARDGGVETQYF. The DNA for the CDR3 is TGCAGTGCTAGAGATGGTGGAGTGGAGACCCAGTACTTC. The rearrangement uses TRBV20-1 and TRBJ2-5; D gene ambiguous. Looked up from germline, CDR1 is DFQATT and CDR2 is SNEGSKA (reference sequence). The ends were cut back, 0 bases at V and 5 bases at J, with 10 bases in the middle. This CDR3 region has 13 residues.

The chain combines TRBV7-2 with TRBJ2-5; 10 nucleotides line up with TRBD2. Trimming cost V 3 bases and J 5 bases; bases outside gene matches: 6. Germline V gene lookup returns CDR1 SGHTA and CDR2 FQGNSA. CDR3 length: 15 amino acids. CDR3 sequence (DNA): TGTGCCAGCAGCTTTGCTAGCGGGAGTGGGGAGACCCAGTACTTC. Protein sequence: CASSFASGSGETQYF.

This chain uses TRBV18 with TRBJ1-1; no definite D call. Germline V lookup: CDR1 KGHSH, CDR2 LQKENI. Trimming cost V 5 bases and J 0 bases, with 7 bases left between them. The CDR3 is 13 amino acids. The CDR3 here is CASSTTVNTEAFF. The CDR3 nucleotides are TGTGCCAGCTCAACGACGGTGAACACTGAAGCTTTCTTT.

J is TRBJ2-7 and V is TRBV7-9; tentative D call: TRBD2 (6 bases). This CDR3 contains 16 residues. Germline V gene lookup returns CDR1 SEHNR and CDR2 FQNEAQ (reference sequence). V was cut by 5 bases and J by 2 bases, with 19 bases left in between. Here the CDR3 DNA reads TGTGCCAGCAGCCGTACTTCAGGACGGGGGACCTACGAGCAGTACTTC. Amino acids: CASSRTSGRGTYEQYF. The full variable domain, completed using reference TRBV7-9 and TRBJ2-7, is DTGVSQNPRHKITKRGQNVTFRCDPISEHNRLYWYRQTLGQGPEFLTYFQNEAQLEKSRLLSDRFSAERPKGSFSTLEIQRTEQGDSAMYLCASSRTSGRGTYEQYFGPGTRLTVT.

The rearrangement uses TRBV30 and TRBJ1-2; TRBD1 agrees at 7 bases. Unmatched junction bases numbered 17, after V lost 0 bases and J lost 4 bases. From germline, CDR1 is GTSNPN and CDR2 SVGIG (reference sequence). The CDR3 is 18 residues long. CDR3 bases: TGTGCCTGGAGTGTAATACGAGGGACAGCTCCCCTGGTCTATGGCTACACCTTC. It encodes CAWSVIRGTAPLVYGYTF.

This chain connects TRBV20-1 to TRBJ2-3; no clear D. The CDR3 sequence is 13 residues long. The ends were cut back, 2 bases at V and 3 bases at J, with 9 bases in the middle. Per the germline V gene, CDR1 is DFQATT and CDR2 is SNEGSKA (reference sequence). The CDR3 sequence: CSARSPGTDTQYF. CDR3 sequence (DNA): TGCAGTGCTAGATCCCCCGGGACAGATACGCAGTATTTT.

V usage is TRBV15 and J usage is TRBJ2-7; 8 positions match TRBD2. The germline gives CDR1 LNHNV, CDR2 YYDKDF (reference sequence). Trimming at V came to 8 bases and at J to 7 bases, leaving 10 bases not matched to a gene. The CDR3 has 13 amino acids. This CDR3 is CATSSGSSREQYF. The CDR3 DNA sequence: TGTGCCACCTCAAGCGGGAGTTCGCGTGAGCAGTACTTC.

The chain carries TRBV28 and TRBJ2-7; D is unclear. The CDR3 is made up of 14 amino acids. Germline loops: CDR1 MDHEN, CDR2 SYDVKM. The V end lost 5 bases, the J end lost 2 bases, and 13 bases lay between the germline ends. The CDR3, as DNA: TGTGCCAGCAGTGGCGCCAGAAAACCCTACGAGCAGTACTTC. Residues: CASSGARKPYEQYF.

J is TRBJ1-2 and V is TRBV29-1; D gene unclear. V was trimmed by 4 bases and J by 1 base, leaving 13 bases between them. Germline V gene lookup returns CDR1 SQVTM and CDR2 ANQGSEA. CDR3 size: 14 residues. Written as DNA, the CDR3 is TGCAGCGTTGCTCCAGGACGGGTTAACTATGGCTACACCTTC. Translation: CSVAPGRVNYGYTF.

The chain recombines TRBV28 with TRBJ2-5; either TRBD1 or TRBD2 may fit D (5 bases each). CDR1 MDHEN and CDR2 SYDVKM come from the germline V gene. The CDR3 sequence is 14 residues long. Trimming took 6 bases from V and 8 from J, leaving 19 bases between them. DNA of the CDR3: TGTGCCAGCAGGAGGGACCGGTGGCCTCTAACCCAGTACTTC. Its translation: CASRRDRWPLTQYF. Supplemented by reference TRBV28 and TRBJ2-5, the full variable domain reads DVKVTQSSRYLVKRTGEKVFLECVQDMDHENMFWYRQDPGLGLRLIYFSYDVKMKEKGDIPEGYSVSREKKERFSLILESASTNQTSMYLCASRRDRWPLTQYFGPGTRLLVL.

The rearrangement uses TRBV20-1 and TRBJ2-3, with 9 bases identical to TRBD1. After removal of 5 bases from V and 2 bases from J, the junction contained 5 bases not matched to a gene. The germline V gene encodes CDR1 DFQATT and CDR2 SNEGSKA (reference sequence). CDR3 length equals 14 residues. The CDR3: CSALTGGNTDTQYF. The CDR3 DNA reads as TGCAGTGCTTTAACAGGGGGCAACACAGATACGCAGTATTTT.

V and J are TRBV7-2 and TRBJ1-5, with a tentative D call TRBD1 (6 bases). Germline V lookup: CDR1 SGHTA, CDR2 FQGNSA. This CDR3 contains 15 residues. V was trimmed by 7 bases and J by 7 bases, leaving 20 bases between them. CDR3 bases: TGTGCCAGCACCGAAACGGGGGGGCCAGGACAGCCCCAGCATTTT. Translated: CASTETGGPGQPQHF.

The chain employs TRBV23-1 and TRBJ2-7; no definite D call. TRBV23-1 is an ORF, with its function uncertain. The CDR3 is 13 amino acids. V was cut by 2 bases and J by 1 base, with 6 bases left in between. The CDR3 here is CASSQGISYEQYF. CDR3 DNA sequence: TGCGCCAGCAGTCAAGGGATTTCCTACGAGCAGTACTTC.

The chain employs TRBV20-1 and TRBJ2-1; 11 nucleotides align to TRBD2. V dropped 6 bases and J dropped 5; count of bases not matched to a gene: 9. The CDR3 runs to 15 residues. Germline V lookup: CDR1 DFQATT, CDR2 SNEGSKA (reference sequence). CDR3 in amino acids: CSASPLAGGDNEQFF. Here the CDR3 DNA reads TGCAGTGCAAGCCCCTTAGCGGGAGGGGACAATGAGCAGTTCTTC.

The DNA for the CDR3 is TGTGCCAGCAGCTTAGTATTGGCGGGACTAGTCCATGAGCAGTTCTTC. Its translation is CASSLVLAGLVHEQFF. The chain uses TRBV7-8 and TRBJ2-1; TRBD2 matches at 8 bases. The CDR3 runs to 16 residues. Germline V gene sequence: CDR1 SGHVS, CDR2 FQNEAQ. V was pared by 1 base and J by 8 bases, with 10 bases of the junction left unmatched.

The chain has TRBV2 and TRBJ1-2; perhaps TRBD1 as D (5 bases). CDR3 size: 16 residues. Deletions cut 2 bases from V and 4 bases from J, with 17 bases between. Germline CDR1 and CDR2: SNHLY and FYNNEI. CDR3 residues: CASSERRNLGTYGYTF. The CDR3 region has the DNA TGTGCCAGCAGTGAACGACGGAACCTCGGGACCTATGGCTACACCTTC.

The V and J genes are TRBV6-5 and TRBJ2-1; D is uncertain. The CDR3 extends over 11 amino acids. Germline CDR1 MNHEY, CDR2 SVGAGI. The germline V and J ends were trimmed by 7 bases and 8 bases, with 9 bases remaining between them. This chain's CDR3 is CASTDSYEQFF. CDR3 nucleotide sequence: TGTGCCAGCACCGATTCGTATGAGCAGTTCTTC.

This clonotype came up a few times. The V call is TRBV11-2, the J call TRBJ2-7; a weak D match, TRBD2 (5 bases). From germline, CDR1 is SGHAT and CDR2 FQNNGV. The V and J ends lost 3 bases and 4 bases respectively, with 10 bases between them. This CDR3 has 13 residues. The CDR3 DNA sequence: TGTGCCAGCAGCTTGAGGGCCGGATACGAGCAGTACTTC. Translating gives CASSLRAGYEQYF.

J is TRBJ1-1 and V is TRBV14; a possible D gene is TRBD1 (6 bases). The CDR3 extends over 13 amino acids. Trimming pared 9 bases from V and 0 bases from J, leaving 11 bases between. Germline CDR1 and CDR2: SGHDN and FVKESK. As DNA, the CDR3 is TGTGCCAGTCAAACAGGGATGAACACTGAAGCTTTCTTT. It yields the protein CASQTGMNTEAFF.

The rearrangement links TRBV6-2 or TRBV6-3 to TRBJ2-5; D remains unclear. The length of the CDR3 is 14 residues. CDR1 MNHEY and CDR2 SVGEGT come from the germline V gene. V was cut by 5 bases and J by 5 bases, with 15 bases left in between. DNA of the CDR3: TGTGCCAGCAGTAGACTCGGTGGCTTGGAGACCCAGTACTTC. Residues: CASSRLGGLETQYF.

The rearrangement uses TRBV15 and TRBJ2-7; D possibly corresponds to TRBD1 (6 bases). The V and J ends lost 1 base and 6 bases respectively, with 13 bases between them. In germline, CDR1 is LNHNV, CDR2 YYDKDF (reference sequence). This CDR3 has 14 amino acids. Here the CDR3 reads CATSRAGTTGEQYF. CDR3 in DNA: TGTGCCACCAGCAGAGCGGGGACAACGGGCGAGCAGTACTTC.

V is TRBV20-1 and J is TRBJ1-5; 7 nucleotides agree with TRBD1. Germline V gene sequence: CDR1 DFQATT, CDR2 SNEGSKA (reference sequence). V was pared by 1 base and J by 5 bases, with 5 bases of the junction left unmatched. This CDR3 contains 14 residues. CDR3 DNA sequence: TGCAGTGCTAGAGGACAGGGCGGTTATCAGCCCCAGCATTTT. It specifies CSARGQGGYQPQHF.

This rearrangement joins TRBV20-1 to TRBJ2-7, with D hard to call. The ends were cut back, 8 bases at V and 6 bases at J, with 26 bases in the middle. This CDR3 is 15 amino acids long. Germline V CDR1 and CDR2: DFQATT, SNEGSKA (reference sequence). This CDR3 is CSSSPLGKRDVEQYF. The CDR3 DNA reads as TGCAGTTCAAGCCCCCTAGGGAAGAGAGATGTCGAGCAGTACTTC.